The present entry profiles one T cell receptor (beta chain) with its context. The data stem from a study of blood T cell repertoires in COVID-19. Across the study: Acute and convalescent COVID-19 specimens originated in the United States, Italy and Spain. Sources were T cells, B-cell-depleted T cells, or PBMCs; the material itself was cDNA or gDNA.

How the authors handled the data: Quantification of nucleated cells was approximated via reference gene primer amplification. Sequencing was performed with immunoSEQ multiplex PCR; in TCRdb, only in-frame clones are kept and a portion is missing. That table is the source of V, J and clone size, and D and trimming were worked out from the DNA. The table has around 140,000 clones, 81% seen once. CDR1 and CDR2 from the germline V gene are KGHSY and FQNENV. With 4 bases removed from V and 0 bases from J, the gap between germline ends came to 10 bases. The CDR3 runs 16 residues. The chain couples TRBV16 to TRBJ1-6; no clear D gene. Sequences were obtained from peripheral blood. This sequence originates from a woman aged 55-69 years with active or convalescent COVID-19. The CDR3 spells CASSPRASSYNSPLHF. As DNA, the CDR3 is TGTGCCAGCAGCCCCCGAGCGAGCTCCTATAATTCACCCCTCCACTTT.